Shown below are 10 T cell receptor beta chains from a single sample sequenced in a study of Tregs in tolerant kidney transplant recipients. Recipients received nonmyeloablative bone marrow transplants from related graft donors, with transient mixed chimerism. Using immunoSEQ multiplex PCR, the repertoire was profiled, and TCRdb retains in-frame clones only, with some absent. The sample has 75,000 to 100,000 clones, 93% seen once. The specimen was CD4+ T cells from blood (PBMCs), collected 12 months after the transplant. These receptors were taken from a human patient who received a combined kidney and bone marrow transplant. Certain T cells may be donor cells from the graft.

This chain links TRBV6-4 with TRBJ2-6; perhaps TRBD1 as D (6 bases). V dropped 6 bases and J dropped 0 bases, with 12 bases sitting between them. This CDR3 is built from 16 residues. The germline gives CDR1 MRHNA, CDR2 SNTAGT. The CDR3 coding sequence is TGTGCCAGCAGCCCCACAGGGCTCTCTGGGGCCAACGTCCTGACTTTC. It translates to CASSPTGLSGANVLTF.

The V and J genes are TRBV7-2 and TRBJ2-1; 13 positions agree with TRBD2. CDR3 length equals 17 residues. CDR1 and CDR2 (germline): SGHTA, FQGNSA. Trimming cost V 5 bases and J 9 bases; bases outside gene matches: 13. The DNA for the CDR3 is TGTGCCAGCAGCCCCTCCGGGACTAGCGGGATTGGGGGTGAGCAGTTCTTC. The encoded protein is CASSPSGTSGIGGEQFF.

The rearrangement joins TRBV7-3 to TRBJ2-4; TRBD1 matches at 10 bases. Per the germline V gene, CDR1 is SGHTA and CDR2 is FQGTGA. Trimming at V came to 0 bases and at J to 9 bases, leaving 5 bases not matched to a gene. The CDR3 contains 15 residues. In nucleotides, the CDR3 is TGTGCCAGCAGCTTAACCGGGACAGGGGAGGCCATTCAGTACTTC. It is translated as CASSLTGTGEAIQYF.

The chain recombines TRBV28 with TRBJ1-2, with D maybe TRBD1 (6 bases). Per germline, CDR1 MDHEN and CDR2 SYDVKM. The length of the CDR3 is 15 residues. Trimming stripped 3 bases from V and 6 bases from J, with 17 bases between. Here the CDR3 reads CASSFRRTDRHGYTF. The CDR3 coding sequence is TGTGCCAGCAGTTTCAGACGGACAGACAGGCATGGCTACACCTTC.

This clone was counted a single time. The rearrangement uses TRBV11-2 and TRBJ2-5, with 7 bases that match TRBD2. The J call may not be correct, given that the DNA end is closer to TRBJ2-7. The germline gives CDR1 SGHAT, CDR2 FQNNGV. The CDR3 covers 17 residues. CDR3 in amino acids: CASSSISGIGEAYEQYF. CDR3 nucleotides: TGTGCCAGCAGCTCGATCAGCGGGATAGGGGAAGCCTACGAGCAGTACTTC.

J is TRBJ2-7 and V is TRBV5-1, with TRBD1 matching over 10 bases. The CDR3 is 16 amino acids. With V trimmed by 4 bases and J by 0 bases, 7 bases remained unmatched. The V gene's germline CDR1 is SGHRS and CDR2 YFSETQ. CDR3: CASSGQDRGGSYEQYF. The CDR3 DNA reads TGCGCCAGCAGCGGTCAGGACAGGGGGGGCTCCTACGAGCAGTACTTC. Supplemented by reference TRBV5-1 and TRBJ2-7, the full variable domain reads KAGVTQTPRYLIKTRGQQVTLSCSPISGHRSVSWYQQTPGQGLQFLFEYFSETQRNKGNFPGRFSGRQFSNSRSEMNVSTLELGDSALYLCASSGQDRGGSYEQYFGPGTRLTVT.

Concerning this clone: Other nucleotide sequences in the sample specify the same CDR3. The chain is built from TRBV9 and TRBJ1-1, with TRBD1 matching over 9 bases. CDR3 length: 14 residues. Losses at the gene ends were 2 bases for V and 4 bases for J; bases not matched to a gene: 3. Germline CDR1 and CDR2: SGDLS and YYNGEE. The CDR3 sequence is CASSVTTGGTEAFF. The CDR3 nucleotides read TGTGCCAGCAGCGTTACGACAGGGGGCACTGAAGCTTTCTTT.

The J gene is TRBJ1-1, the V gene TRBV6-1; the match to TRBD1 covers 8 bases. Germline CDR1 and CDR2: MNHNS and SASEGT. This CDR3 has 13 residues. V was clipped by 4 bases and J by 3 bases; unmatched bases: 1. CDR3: CASSVDRDTEAFF. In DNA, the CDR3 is TGTGCCAGCAGTGTGGACAGGGACACTGAAGCTTTCTTT.

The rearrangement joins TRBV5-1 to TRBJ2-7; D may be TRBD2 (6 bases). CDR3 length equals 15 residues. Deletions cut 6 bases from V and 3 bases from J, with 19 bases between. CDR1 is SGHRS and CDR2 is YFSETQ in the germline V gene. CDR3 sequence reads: CASTQQGGDLYEQYF. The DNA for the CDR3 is TGCGCCAGCACCCAGCAGGGAGGCGACCTCTACGAGCAGTACTTC.

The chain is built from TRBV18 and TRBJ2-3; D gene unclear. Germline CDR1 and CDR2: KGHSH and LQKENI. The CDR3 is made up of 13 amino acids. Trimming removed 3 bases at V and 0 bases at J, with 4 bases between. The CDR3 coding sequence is TGTGCCAGCTCACCCTCTAGCACAGATACGCAGTATTTT. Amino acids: CASSPSSTDTQYF.